Listed here are 21 T cell receptor beta chains from one sample, sequenced in a study of blood T cell repertoires in COVID-19. TCRdb's table, derived via immunoSEQ multiplex PCR, lists solely in-frame clones and lacks some. Among roughly 260,000 clones, about 90% were seen once, and the ten largest hold 1.2%. The sample taken for sequencing was PBMCs or T cells enriched from blood (not recorded which). Source of these receptors: a human donor in a cohort exposed to, infected with or recovered from COVID-19 (not recorded which). The donor label of this sample is uncertain.

About this clone itself: The junction differs from germline at one of its ends, possibly a read error. The chain links TRBV30 to TRBJ2-3; TRBD2 agrees at 13 bases. This CDR3 has 11 amino acids. Germline CDR1 and CDR2: GTSNPN and SVGIG (reference sequence). The CDR3, as DNA: TGTGCCTGGCAACTAGCGGGGGGGCGGCATTTT. Protein: CAWQLAGGRHF.

This sequence joins TRBV4-1 and TRBJ2-1; 8 positions match TRBD2. Germline V gene data show CDR1 as MGHRA and CDR2 as YSYEKL. The CDR3 totals 15 residues. After removal of 8 bases from V and 5 bases from J, the junction contained 11 bases not matched to a gene. In DNA form, the CDR3 reads TGCGCCAGCGGCTTAATAGCGGGGCGGAACAATGAGCAGTTCTTC. Translated, it gives CASGLIAGRNNEQFF.

The chain is built from TRBV3-1 (or the pseudogene TRBV3-2) and TRBJ1-5; 7 bases fit TRBD1. The trim removed 1 base at V and 6 bases at J, leaving 6 bases unmatched. CDR1 and CDR2 (germline): LGHDT, YNNKEL (reference sequence). The CDR3 spans 15 residues. CDR3 nucleotide sequence: TGTGCCAGCAGCCAAGGGAAGGGGGCCTTTCAGCCCCAGCATTTT. It specifies CASSQGKGAFQPQHF.

The chain joins TRBV19 to TRBJ1-6, with D tentatively TRBD1 (5 bases). The germline V gene encodes CDR1 LNHDA and CDR2 SQIVND (reference sequence). The CDR3 contains 15 residues. Between the trimmed V and J ends, which lost 5 bases and 4 bases, there was a span of 12 bases. The chain's CDR3 is CASSPDSSYNSPLHF. The CDR3 DNA reads as TGTGCCAGTAGTCCTGACAGCTCTTATAATTCACCCCTCCACTTT.

The chain couples TRBV27 to TRBJ1-2; the D is unclear. Germline assignment: CDR1 MNHEY and CDR2 SMNVEV (reference sequence). V was trimmed by 0 bases and J by 7 bases, leaving 15 bases between them. The CDR3 runs 15 residues. CDR3 coding DNA: TGTGCCAGCAGTTTATCGTCATCGACCTCGGGTGGCTACACCTTC. Protein product: CASSLSSSTSGGYTF.

The chain has TRBV2 and TRBJ2-7; tentatively, D is TRBD1 (5 bases). The CDR3 runs 14 residues. Trimming stripped 7 bases from V and 4 bases from J, with 17 bases between. In germline, CDR1 is SNHLY, CDR2 FYNNEI. The CDR3 protein is CASTPAGPSYEQYF. The CDR3 nucleotides read TGTGCCAGCACCCCCGCAGGGCCCTCTTACGAGCAGTACTTC. The whole variable domain, remainder taken from reference TRBV2 and TRBJ2-7, is EPEVTQTPSHQVTQMGQEVILRCVPISNHLYFYWYRQILGQKVEFLVSFYNNEISEKSEIFDDQFSVERPDGSNFTLKIRSTKLEDSAMYFCASTPAGPSYEQYFGPGTRLTVT.

V is TRBV13 and J is TRBJ2-7; 10 bases align to TRBD1. With 5 bases clipped from V and 6 bases from J, the junction kept 10 bases outside the gene matches. Germline V gene sequence: CDR1 PRHDT, CDR2 FYEKMQ (reference sequence). The length of the CDR3 is 15 residues. The CDR3 nucleotides read TGTGCCAGCAGCCATGCCGGGACAGGGGCCCCCGAGCAGTACTTC. Amino acid sequence: CASSHAGTGAPEQYF.

V and J are TRBV5-1 and TRBJ2-7; 7 bases are shared with TRBD1. Trimming cost V 3 bases and J 0 bases; bases outside gene matches: 9. The germline V gene encodes CDR1 SGHRS and CDR2 YFSETQ. The CDR3 sequence is 16 residues long. CDR3 sequence: CASSSMDRSTSYEQYF. The DNA for the CDR3 is TGCGCCAGCAGCTCGATGGACAGGTCGACCTCCTACGAGCAGTACTTC.

CDR3 region: CAIHSGQGSYGYTF. The DNA of the CDR3 is TGTGCCATCCACTCGGGACAGGGGAGCTATGGCTACACCTTC. This rearrangement joins TRBV24-1 to TRBJ1-2, with TRBD1 identical over 10 bases. CDR3 length equals 14 residues. V trimming: 11 bases; J trimming: 4 bases; junction bases outside the gene matches: 9. Germline CDR1 reads KGHDR; CDR2 reads SFDVKD.

This clone was recorded many times. The chain employs TRBV2 and TRBJ1-1, with D unresolved. The germline V gene has CDR1 SNHLY and CDR2 FYNNEI. CDR3 length: 12 amino acids. V lost 8 bases to trimming and J lost 5 bases, with 12 bases between them. CDR3 sequence reads: CASDGLGTEAFF. In DNA, the CDR3 is TGTGCCAGCGATGGGCTTGGGACTGAAGCTTTCTTT.

This chain connects TRBV10-3 to TRBJ1-1; TRBD1 matches at 7 bases. Germline CDR1 reads ENHRY; CDR2 reads SYGVKD. The CDR3 covers 18 residues. Trimming at V came to 0 bases and at J to 0 bases, leaving 10 bases not matched to a gene. CDR3 sequence reads: CAISESLNRGNMNTEAFF. CDR3 nucleotide sequence: TGTGCCATCAGTGAGTCACTGAACAGGGGTAATATGAACACTGAAGCTTTCTTT.

This sequence joins TRBV5-6 and TRBJ1-2; 7 bases are shared with TRBD1. The V gene's germline CDR1 is SGHDT and CDR2 YYEEEE. The J segment lost 8 bases and the V segment lost 0 bases, leaving 7 bases of the junction unmatched. CDR3 size: 14 residues. The CDR3 here is CASSLGTGRGGYTF. The CDR3 DNA sequence: TGTGCCAGCAGCTTGGGGACAGGAAGGGGAGGCTACACCTTC.

In this sample, this clone turned up a few times. The chain has TRBV28 and TRBJ2-5, with D possibly TRBD2 on 5 matching bases. The germline CDR1 and CDR2 sequences are MDHEN and SYDVKM. The V gene lost 6 bases and the J gene lost 3 bases, with 20 bases spanning the gap. The CDR3 length is 16 residues. The CDR3 DNA reads as TGTGCCAGCAGCCCACTCCGGGATCAATCCGAAGAGACCCAGTACTTC. This encodes CASSPLRDQSEETQYF.

V and J are TRBV19 and TRBJ1-5, with 9 bases lining up with TRBD1. This CDR3 has 14 amino acids. Germline CDR1 and CDR2: LNHDA and SQIVND (reference sequence). Trimming took 6 bases from V and 5 from J; bases not matched to a gene: 5. CDR3: CASRHRGHHQPQHF. CDR3 DNA: TGTGCCAGTAGACACAGGGGGCATCATCAGCCCCAGCATTTT.

This chain links TRBV3-1 (or the pseudogene TRBV3-2) with TRBJ1-6; D uncertain. CDR3 size: 14 residues. Germline V gene sequence: CDR1 LGHDT, CDR2 YNNKEL (reference sequence). V was pared by 5 bases and J by 10 bases, with 15 bases between. The CDR3 reads CASSLKVAESPLHF. DNA for the CDR3: TGTGCCAGCAGCTTGAAGGTGGCGGAGTCACCCCTCCACTTT.

The chain couples TRBV6-5 to TRBJ2-1; 11 positions match TRBD2. The CDR3 totals 16 residues. V lost 0 bases and J lost 9; bases outside the gene matches: 7. Germline values: CDR1 MNHEY, CDR2 SVGAGI. CDR3 residues: CASSYSTSGAHGEQFF. CDR3 DNA: TGTGCCAGCAGTTACTCGACTAGCGGGGCCCACGGTGAGCAGTTCTTC.

J is TRBJ2-3 and V is TRBV10-3; D is possibly TRBD2 (6 bases). Trimming pared 5 bases from V and 5 bases from J, leaving 17 bases between. From germline, CDR1 is ENHRY and CDR2 SYGVKD. This CDR3 spans 15 amino acids. CDR3 amino acids: CAISPSTSGGDTQYF. For the CDR3, the DNA is TGTGCCATCAGTCCTTCGACGTCCGGGGGAGATACGCAGTATTTT.

The table lists this clone with a count of one. The genes are TRBV7-3 and TRBJ1-2, with 8 bases that match TRBD1. Germline V gene data show CDR1 as SGHTA and CDR2 as FQGTGA. J lost 7 bases, V lost 5 bases, and 6 bases had no gene match. The CDR3 is 13 amino acids. The DNA for the CDR3 is TGTGCCAGCAGCATAGACAGGGGAGGTGGCTACACCTTC. Protein sequence: CASSIDRGGGYTF. The full variable domain, its missing parts supplied by reference TRBV7-3 and TRBJ1-2, is GAGVSQTPSNKVTEKGKYVELRCDPISGHTALYWYRQSLGQGPEFLIYFQGTGAADDSGLPNDRFFAVRPEGSVSTLKIQRTERGDSAVYLCASSIDRGGGYTFGSGTRLTVV.

V and J are TRBV2 and TRBJ2-1; 9 positions agree with TRBD2. Germline assignment: CDR1 SNHLY and CDR2 FYNNEI. V gave up 6 bases and J gave up 6 bases; unmatched junction bases: 15. The CDR3 is 17 amino acids. CDR3 in DNA: TGTGCCAGCAGCCCCTCGGCTAGCGGGGTGCCCCCCAATGAGCAGTTCTTC. Residues: CASSPSASGVPPNEQFF. Complete variable domain (other parts from reference TRBV2 and TRBJ2-1): EPEVTQTPSHQVTQMGQEVILRCVPISNHLYFYWYRQILGQKVEFLVSFYNNEISEKSEIFDDQFSVERPDGSNFTLKIRSTKLEDSAMYFCASSPSASGVPPNEQFFGPGTRLTVL.

The V and J genes are TRBV5-1 and TRBJ1-1; tentative D call: TRBD1 (5 bases). CDR1 is SGHRS and CDR2 is YFSETQ in the germline V gene. With 1 base removed from V and 0 bases from J, the gap between germline ends came to 7 bases. CDR3 length: 14 residues. The CDR3 protein is CASSLTGMNTEAFF. In DNA form, the CDR3 reads TGCGCCAGCAGCTTGACAGGAATGAACACTGAAGCTTTCTTT. The full variable domain, rest sourced from reference TRBV5-1 and TRBJ1-1, is KAGVTQTPRYLIKTRGQQVTLSCSPISGHRSVSWYQQTPGQGLQFLFEYFSETQRNKGNFPGRFSGRQFSNSRSEMNVSTLELGDSALYLCASSLTGMNTEAFFGQGTRLTVV.

The chain couples TRBV9 to TRBJ1-1; D remains unclear. The CDR3 loop spans 13 amino acids. Trimming took 2 bases from V and 5 from J, leaving 10 bases between them. Germline values: CDR1 SGDLS, CDR2 YYNGEE. The CDR3 spells CASSVEGRTEAFF. CDR3 DNA sequence: TGTGCCAGCAGCGTGGAGGGAAGGACTGAAGCTTTCTTT.